This T cell receptor beta chain was obtained from a study of regulatory T cells in long-lasting Graves disease. Study-wide findings and caveats: Analyses excluded thyroid tissue, covering peripheral blood alone. Newly diagnosed Graves' patients exceeded persistent ones in TCR diversity.

This clonotype was seen ten or more times. Its antigen is unknown. Building of the TCR beta libraries involved iRepertoire HTBI primers and Arm-PCR of CDR3 regions. In TCRdb, the multiplex PCR reads were re-called with MiXCR into one record per CDR3 protein. Of 350,000 to 450,000 distinct CDR3 sequences in the sample, about an eighth were seen once. The CDR3 totals 15 residues. Trimming cost V 5 bases and J 2 bases; bases outside gene matches: 7. CDR1 is MDHEN, CDR2 SYDVKM, per germline. Time point meaning: newly diagnosed GD, antithyroid drugs for less than 3 months. Following extraction of RNA from PBMCs, that RNA was used to make the TCR library. The sample also formed part of further work on T cells in Graves' hyperthyroidism and ophthalmopathy. That work adds: Every diagnosis used clinical symptoms, serum thyroxine and TRAb, thyroid ultrasound and orbital computed tomography. Initially, a first-round RT-PCR of the TCR CDR3 employed the HTBI primer set.

The sample was peripheral blood mononuclear cells (PBMCs), taken at new diagnosis, from a patient treated with antithyroid drugs. J is TRBJ2-3 and V is TRBV28; TRBD1 matches 7 bases. The sequence came from a woman between 18 and 29 years old with Graves disease. In DNA, the CDR3 is TGTGCCAGCAGTACCGGGACAGCCGACACAGATACGCAGTATTTT. This encodes CASSTGTADTDTQYF. The entire variable domain, with the rest obtained from reference TRBV28 and TRBJ2-3, is as follows: DVKVTQSSRYLVKRTGEKVFLECVQDMDHENMFWYRQDPGLGLRLIYFSYDVKMKEKGDIPEGYSVSREKKERFSLILESASTNQTSMYLCASSTGTADTDTQYFGPGTRLTVL.